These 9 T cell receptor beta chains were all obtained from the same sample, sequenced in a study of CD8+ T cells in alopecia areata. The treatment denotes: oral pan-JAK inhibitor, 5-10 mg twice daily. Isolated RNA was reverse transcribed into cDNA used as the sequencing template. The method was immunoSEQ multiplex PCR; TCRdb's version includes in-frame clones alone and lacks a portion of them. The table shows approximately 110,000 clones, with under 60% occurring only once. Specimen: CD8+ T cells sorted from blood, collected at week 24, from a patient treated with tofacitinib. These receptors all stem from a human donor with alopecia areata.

CDR3 DNA sequence: TGTGCCAGCAGCCCGAACAGGGTCCAAGGCTACACCTTC. Translation: CASSPNRVQGYTF. V is TRBV5-6 and J is TRBJ1-2; perhaps TRBD1 as D (6 bases). V was trimmed by 4 bases and J by 8 bases, leaving 15 bases between them. The CDR3 sequence is 13 residues long. Germline CDR1 reads SGHDT; CDR2 reads YYEEEE.

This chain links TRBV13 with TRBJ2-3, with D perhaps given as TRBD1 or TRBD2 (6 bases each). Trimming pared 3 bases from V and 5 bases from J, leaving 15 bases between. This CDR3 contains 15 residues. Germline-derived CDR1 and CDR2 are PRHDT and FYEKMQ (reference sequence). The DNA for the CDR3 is TGTGCCAGCAGCTTCCGACAGGAGGGGGTAGATACGCAGTATTTT. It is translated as CASSFRQEGVDTQYF.

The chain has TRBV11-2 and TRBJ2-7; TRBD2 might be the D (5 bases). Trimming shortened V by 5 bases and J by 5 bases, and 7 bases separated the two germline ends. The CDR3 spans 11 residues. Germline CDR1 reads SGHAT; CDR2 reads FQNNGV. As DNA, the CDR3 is TGTGCCAGCAGCGTCGGGGACGAGCAGTACTTC. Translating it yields CASSVGDEQYF.

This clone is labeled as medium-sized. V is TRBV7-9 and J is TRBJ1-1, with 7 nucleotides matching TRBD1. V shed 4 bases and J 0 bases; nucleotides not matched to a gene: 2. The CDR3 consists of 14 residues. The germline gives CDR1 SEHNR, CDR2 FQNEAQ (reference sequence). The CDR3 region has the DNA TGTGCCAGCAGCTGGGGACAGTTGAACACTGAAGCTTTCTTT. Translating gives CASSWGQLNTEAFF.

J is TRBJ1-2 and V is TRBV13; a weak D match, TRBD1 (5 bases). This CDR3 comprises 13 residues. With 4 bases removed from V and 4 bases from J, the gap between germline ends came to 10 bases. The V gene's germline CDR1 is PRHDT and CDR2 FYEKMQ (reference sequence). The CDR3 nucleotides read TGTGCCAGCAGCTCGGAGGGGTCCTATGGCTACACCTTC. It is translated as CASSSEGSYGYTF.

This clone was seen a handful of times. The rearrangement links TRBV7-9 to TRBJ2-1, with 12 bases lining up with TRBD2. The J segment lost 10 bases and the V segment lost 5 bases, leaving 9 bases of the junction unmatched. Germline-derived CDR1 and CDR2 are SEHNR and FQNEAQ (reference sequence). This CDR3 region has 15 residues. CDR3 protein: CASSPTSGGLREQFF. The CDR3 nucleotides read TGTGCCAGCAGCCCGACTAGCGGGGGCCTTCGGGAGCAGTTCTTC.

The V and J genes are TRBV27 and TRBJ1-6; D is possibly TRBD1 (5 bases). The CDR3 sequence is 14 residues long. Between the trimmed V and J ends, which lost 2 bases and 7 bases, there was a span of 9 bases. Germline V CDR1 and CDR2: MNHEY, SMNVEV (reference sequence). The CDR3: CASSLPGLNSPLHF. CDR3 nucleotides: TGTGCCAGCAGTTTACCAGGGTTGAATTCACCCCTCCACTTT.

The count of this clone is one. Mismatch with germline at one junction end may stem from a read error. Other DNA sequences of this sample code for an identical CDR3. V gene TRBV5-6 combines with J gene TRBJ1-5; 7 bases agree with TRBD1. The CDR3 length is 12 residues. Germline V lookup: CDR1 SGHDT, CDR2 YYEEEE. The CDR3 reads CASSLQGQPQHF. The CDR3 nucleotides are TGTGCCAGCAGCCTACAGGGACAGCCTCAGCATTTT.

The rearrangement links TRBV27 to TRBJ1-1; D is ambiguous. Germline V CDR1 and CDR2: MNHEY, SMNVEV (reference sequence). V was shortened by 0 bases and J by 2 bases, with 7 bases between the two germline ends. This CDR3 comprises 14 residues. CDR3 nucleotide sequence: TGTGCCAGCAGTTTATCGAGGACCAACACTGAAGCTTTCTTT. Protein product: CASSLSRTNTEAFF.